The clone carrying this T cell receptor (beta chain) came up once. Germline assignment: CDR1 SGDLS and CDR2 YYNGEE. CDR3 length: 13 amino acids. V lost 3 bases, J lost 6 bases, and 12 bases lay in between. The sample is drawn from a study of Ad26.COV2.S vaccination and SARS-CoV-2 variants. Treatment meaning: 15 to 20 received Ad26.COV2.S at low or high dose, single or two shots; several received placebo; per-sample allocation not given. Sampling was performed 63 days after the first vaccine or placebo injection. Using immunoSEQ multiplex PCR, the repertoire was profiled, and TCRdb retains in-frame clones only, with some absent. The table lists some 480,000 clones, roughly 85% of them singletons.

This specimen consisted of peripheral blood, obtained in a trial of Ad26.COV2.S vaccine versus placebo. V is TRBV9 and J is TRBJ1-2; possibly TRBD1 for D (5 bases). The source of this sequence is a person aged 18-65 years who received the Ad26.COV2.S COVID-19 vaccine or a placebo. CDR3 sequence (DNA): TGTGCCAGCAGCGGCGCAGGGAGGCATGGCTACACCTTC. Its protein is CASSGAGRHGYTF.